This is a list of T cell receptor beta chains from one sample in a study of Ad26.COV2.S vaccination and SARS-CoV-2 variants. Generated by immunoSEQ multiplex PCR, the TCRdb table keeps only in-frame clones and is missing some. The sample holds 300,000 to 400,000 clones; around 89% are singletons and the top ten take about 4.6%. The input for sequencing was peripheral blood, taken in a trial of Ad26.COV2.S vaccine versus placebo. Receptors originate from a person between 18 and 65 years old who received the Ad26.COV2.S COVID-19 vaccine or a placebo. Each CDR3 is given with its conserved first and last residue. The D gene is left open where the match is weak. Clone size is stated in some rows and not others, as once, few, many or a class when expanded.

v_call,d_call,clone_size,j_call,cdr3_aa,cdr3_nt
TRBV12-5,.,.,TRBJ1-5,CASAREGGLLQPQHF,TGTGCTAGTGCCCGAGAGGGAGGCCTGCTGCAGCCCCAGCATTTT
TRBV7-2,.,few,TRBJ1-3,CASSYDSSTRGNTIYF,TGTGCCAGCAGCTACGACAGTAGTACGAGGGGAAACACCATATATTTT
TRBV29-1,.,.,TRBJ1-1,CSVADGRKDEAFF,TGCAGCGTTGCGGACGGCAGAAAGGATGAAGCTTTCTTT
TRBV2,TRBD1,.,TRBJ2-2,CASRETGSNTGELFF,TGTGCCAGCAGAGAGACAGGGTCAAACACCGGGGAGCTGTTTTTT
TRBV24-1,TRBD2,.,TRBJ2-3,CATSRGGTSGGADTQYF,TGTGCCACCAGCCGGGGCGGGACTAGCGGGGGTGCAGATACGCAGTATTTT
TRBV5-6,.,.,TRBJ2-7,CASSLVTQEPHEQYF,TGTGCCAGCAGCTTGGTAACGCAGGAGCCCCACGAGCAGTACTTC
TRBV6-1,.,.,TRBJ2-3,CASSDIWGDTQYF,TGTGCCAGCAGTGACATCTGGGGAGATACGCAGTATTTT
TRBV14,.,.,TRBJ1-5,CASSQGGVGNQPQHF,TGTGCCAGCAGCCAAGGAGGGGTAGGCAATCAGCCCCAGCATTTT
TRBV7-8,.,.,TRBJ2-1,CASSLAQGPSRVNEQFF,TGTGCCAGCAGCTTAGCGCAAGGACCTTCCAGAGTGAATGAGCAGTTCTTC
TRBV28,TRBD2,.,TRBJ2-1,CASSLPSGYNNEQFF,TGTGCCAGCAGTTTGCCTAGCGGGTATAACAATGAGCAGTTCTTC
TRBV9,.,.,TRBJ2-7,CASSPGFSYEQYF,TGTGCCAGCAGCCCAGGGTTCTCCTACGAGCAGTACTTC
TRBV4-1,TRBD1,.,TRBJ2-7,CASSQDGQGAREQYF,TGCGCCAGCAGCCAAGATGGACAGGGGGCTAGGGAGCAGTACTTC
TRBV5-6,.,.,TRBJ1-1,CASSFLNTEAFF,TGTGCCAGCAGCTTTCTCAACACTGAAGCTTTCTTT
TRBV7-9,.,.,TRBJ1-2,CASSLVGSSYGYTF,TGTGCCAGCAGCTTAGTGGGCAGCAGCTATGGCTACACCTTC
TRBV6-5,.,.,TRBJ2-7,CASSKGEPYEQYF,TGTGCCAGCAGCAAAGGGGAGCCCTACGAGCAGTACTTC
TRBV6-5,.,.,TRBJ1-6,CASRRTDNNSPLHF,TGTGCCAGCAGAAGGACGGATAATAATTCACCCCTCCACTTT
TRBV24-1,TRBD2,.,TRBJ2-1,CATSSSGENEQFF,TGTGCCACCAGTTCTAGCGGGGAAAATGAGCAGTTCTTC
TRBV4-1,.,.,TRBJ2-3,CASSQRAGDTQYF,TGCGCCAGCAGCCAACGGGCAGGAGATACGCAGTATTTT
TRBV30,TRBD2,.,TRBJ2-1,CAWSSPSTSGIYEQFF,TGTGCCTGGAGTTCACCTTCGACTAGCGGGATCTATGAGCAGTTCTTC
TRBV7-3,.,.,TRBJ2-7,CASSRDSGSYEQYF,TGTGCCAGCAGCCGTGACAGCGGATCCTACGAGCAGTACTTC
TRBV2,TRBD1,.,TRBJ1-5,CASNQDRGNQPQHF,TGTGCCAGCAATCAGGACAGGGGCAATCAGCCCCAGCATTTT
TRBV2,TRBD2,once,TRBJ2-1,CASSESRRGGRDEQFF,TGTGCCAGCAGTGAATCCAGGCGGGGGGGCCGAGATGAGCAGTTCTTC
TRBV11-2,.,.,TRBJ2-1,CASSLVPDEQFF,TGTGCCAGCAGCTTAGTTCCGGATGAGCAGTTCTTC
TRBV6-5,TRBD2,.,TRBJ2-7,CASSSNSGSRYEQYF,TGTGCCAGCAGTTCTAATAGCGGGAGTAGGTACGAGCAGTACTTC
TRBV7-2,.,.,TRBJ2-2,CASSLDRTGELFF,TGTGCCAGCAGCTTAGACCGGACCGGGGAGCTGTTTTTT
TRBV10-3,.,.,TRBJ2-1,CAISEGTSYNEQFF,TGTGCCATCAGTGAGGGGACCTCCTACAATGAGCAGTTCTTC
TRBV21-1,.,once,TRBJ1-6,CASSKLSPGLNSPLHF,TGTGCCAGCAGCAAACTATCTCCGGGTTTGAATTCACCCCTCCACTTT
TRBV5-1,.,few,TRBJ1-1,CASSLAGRGTEAFF,TGCGCCAGCAGCTTGGCCGGCAGGGGCACTGAAGCTTTCTTT
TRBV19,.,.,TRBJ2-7,CASRGRMSYEQYF,TGTGCCAGTAGGGGAAGAATGTCCTACGAGCAGTACTTC
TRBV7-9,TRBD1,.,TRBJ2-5,CASSLTGGRETQYF,TGTGCCAGCAGCTTAACAGGGGGGCGGGAGACCCAGTACTTC
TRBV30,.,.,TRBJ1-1,CAWSAGMNTEAFF,TGTGCCTGGAGTGCCGGGATGAACACTGAAGCTTTCTTT
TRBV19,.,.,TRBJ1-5,CASSIEGAGGQPQHF,TGTGCCAGTAGTATAGAAGGGGCCGGCGGTCAGCCCCAGCATTTT